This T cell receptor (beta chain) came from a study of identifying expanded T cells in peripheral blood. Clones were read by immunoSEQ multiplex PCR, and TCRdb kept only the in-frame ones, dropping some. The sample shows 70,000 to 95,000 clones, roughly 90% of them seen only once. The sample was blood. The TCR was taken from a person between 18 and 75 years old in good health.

CDR3 protein: CATGDTGANVLTF. The CDR3 bases are TGTGCCACAGGGGATACTGGGGCCAACGTCCTGACTTTC. J is TRBJ2-6 and V is TRBV19; tentatively, D is TRBD1 (6 bases). CDR1 LNHDA and CDR2 SQIVND come from the germline V gene (reference sequence). V shed 10 bases and J shed 2 bases, with 9 bases lying between them. This CDR3 contains 13 residues.